This TCR beta chain is from a study of Ad26.COV2.S vaccination and SARS-CoV-2 variants. Method: immunoSEQ multiplex PCR; TCRdb's copy keeps in-frame clones and lacks some. In the table there are hundreds of thousands of clones, approximately 92% of which are singletons. Treatment: around 19 received Ad26.COV2.S at low or high dose, single or two shots; about 5 received placebo; per-sample allocation not given. The investigators took samples on day 63 after the first vaccine or placebo injection. CDR3 length equals 17 residues. Deletions cut 6 bases from V and 0 bases from J, with 19 bases between. CDR1 SGHRS and CDR2 YFSETQ come from the germline V gene.

This sequence joins TRBV5-1 and TRBJ2-1, with D possibly TRBD2 on 6 matching bases. The starting material was peripheral blood, obtained in a trial of Ad26.COV2.S vaccine versus placebo. The origin of this receptor is a person aged 18-60 years who received the Ad26.COV2.S COVID-19 vaccine or a placebo. CDR3 protein: CASTPEGVAHSYNEQFF. Here the CDR3 DNA reads TGCGCCAGCACCCCGGAGGGAGTAGCTCACTCCTACAATGAGCAGTTCTTC.